This T cell receptor (beta chain) came from a study of blood T cell repertoires in COVID-19. For the study at large: Some COVID-19 samples were acute and others convalescent; all came from the United States, Italy and Spain. T cells, B-cell-depleted T cells, or PBMCs supplied cDNA or gDNA.

Per the original methods: Amplification from reference gene primers served as the basis for estimated nucleated cell counts. Some clones are missing from TCRdb's copy, which holds only in-frame ones; the method was immunoSEQ multiplex PCR. D and trimming come from the DNA, and the V and J calls and clone size come from that table. The table shows 95,000 to 120,000 clones, with approximately 84% occurring only once. This CDR3 spans 16 amino acids. The germline V gene encodes CDR1 SGHRS and CDR2 YFSETQ. Deletions cut 1 base from V and 0 bases from J, with 13 bases between. The V gene is TRBV5-1, the J gene TRBJ1-2; D ambiguous. The material sequenced was peripheral blood. The TCR sequence derives from a man aged 50 or older with acute or convalescent COVID-19. CDR3 loop: CASSLSYQLANYGYTF. The CDR3 DNA reads as TGCGCCAGCAGCTTGTCTTACCAGCTAGCTAACTATGGCTACACCTTC.